The rows below give T cell receptor beta chains drawn from one sample of a study of lymphopenia after photon versus proton radiotherapy. Sequencing was performed with immunoSEQ multiplex PCR; in TCRdb, only in-frame clones are kept and a portion is missing. The sample includes approximately 65,000 clones, roughly 90% of them seen just once. The material sequenced was peripheral blood, taken from a patient treated with photon-based radiotherapy. The receptor source for this set is a woman between 65 and 79 years old with pancreatic cancer. The CDR3 runs from the conserved cysteine through the conserved F or W. The D gene is left open where the match is weak. Clone size is shown for a subset of rows, as once, few, many or a class of expanded clone.

d_gene: .; v_gene: TRBV18; abundance: .; j_gene: TRBJ2-7; CDR3aa: CASSPGAANLYEQYF; CDR3nt: TGTGCCAGCTCACCAGGCGCAGCGAACCTCTACGAGCAGTACTTC
d_gene: TRBD2; v_gene: TRBV4-3; abundance: .; j_gene: TRBJ2-7; CDR3aa: CASRSGLAGVGEQYF; CDR3nt: TGCGCCAGCAGATCGGGACTAGCGGGAGTCGGCGAGCAGTACTTC
d_gene: .; v_gene: TRBV19; abundance: medium-sized; j_gene: TRBJ1-3; CDR3aa: CASSNRGNTIYF; CDR3nt: TGTGCCAGTAGTAATCGGGGAAACACCATATATTTT
d_gene: TRBD2; v_gene: TRBV9; abundance: .; j_gene: TRBJ2-5; CDR3aa: CASSKGLAGKETQYF; CDR3nt: TGTGCCAGCAGTAAGGGACTAGCGGGCAAAGAGACCCAGTACTTC
d_gene: .; v_gene: TRBV6-5; abundance: .; j_gene: TRBJ2-3; CDR3aa: CASSRDSITDTQYF; CDR3nt: TGTGCCAGCAGTCGAGACTCGATCACAGATACGCAGTATTTT
d_gene: TRBD2; v_gene: TRBV23-1; abundance: .; j_gene: TRBJ2-7; CDR3aa: CASSQSRGGPGAGTYEQYF; CDR3nt: TGCGCCAGCAGTCAATCGCGGGGGGGCCCGGGGGCAGGGACCTACGAGCAGTACTTC
d_gene: .; v_gene: TRBV5-1; abundance: .; j_gene: TRBJ1-1; CDR3aa: CASSPEYRALNTEAFF; CDR3nt: TGCGCCAGCAGCCCGGAGTACAGGGCTTTGAACACTGAAGCTTTCTTT
d_gene: .; v_gene: TRBV7-2; abundance: once; j_gene: TRBJ2-2; CDR3aa: CASSLTNTGELFF; CDR3nt: TGTGCCAGCAGCTTAACGAACACCGGGGAGCTGTTTTTT
d_gene: TRBD1; v_gene: TRBV10-3; abundance: .; j_gene: TRBJ1-5; CDR3aa: CAISESDREQPQHF; CDR3nt: TGTGCCATCAGTGAGTCGGACAGGGAACAGCCCCAGCATTTT
d_gene: .; v_gene: TRBV28; abundance: .; j_gene: TRBJ2-1; CDR3aa: CASRPYYNEQFF; CDR3nt: TGTGCCAGCAGGCCTTACTACAATGAGCAGTTCTTC
d_gene: .; v_gene: TRBV4-2; abundance: once; j_gene: TRBJ2-1; CDR3aa: CASSQKRWLGTVYNEQFF; CDR3nt: TGTGCCAGCAGCCAAAAAAGGTGGTTAGGGACTGTCTACAATGAGCAGTTCTTC
d_gene: .; v_gene: TRBV7-2; abundance: .; j_gene: TRBJ2-3; CDR3aa: CASSLTGAYTQYF; CDR3nt: TGTGCCAGCAGCTTAACTGGGGCCTATACGCAGTATTTT
d_gene: .; v_gene: TRBV28; abundance: few; j_gene: TRBJ2-3; CDR3aa: CASSFDRTTDTQYF; CDR3nt: TGTGCCAGCAGTTTTGACAGGACCACAGATACGCAGTATTTT
d_gene: .; v_gene: TRBV7-2; abundance: .; j_gene: TRBJ1-5; CDR3aa: CASSLAVGGQGQPQHF; CDR3nt: TGTGCCAGCAGCTTAGCGGTTGGGGGGCAGGGGCAGCCCCAGCATTTT
d_gene: .; v_gene: TRBV5-1; abundance: .; j_gene: TRBJ2-3; CDR3aa: CASSLGGTDTQYF; CDR3nt: TGCGCCAGCAGCTTGGGGGGCACAGATACGCAGTATTTT